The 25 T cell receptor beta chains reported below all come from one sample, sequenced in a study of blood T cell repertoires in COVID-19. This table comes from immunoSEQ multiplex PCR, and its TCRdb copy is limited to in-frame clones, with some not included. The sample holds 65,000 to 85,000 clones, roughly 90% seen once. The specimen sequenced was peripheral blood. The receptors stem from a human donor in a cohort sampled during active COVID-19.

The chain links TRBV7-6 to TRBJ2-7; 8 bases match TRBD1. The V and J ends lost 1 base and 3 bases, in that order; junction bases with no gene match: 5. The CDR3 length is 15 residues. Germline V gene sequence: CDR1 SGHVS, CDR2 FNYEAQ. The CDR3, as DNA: TGTGCCAGCAGCTTAGATCAGGGGGCCAACTACGAGCAGTACTTC. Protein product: CASSLDQGANYEQYF. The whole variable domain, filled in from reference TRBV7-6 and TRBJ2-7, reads GAGVSQSPRYKVTKRGQDVALRCDPISGHVSLYWYRQALGQGPEFLTYFNYEAQQDKSGLPNDRFSAERPEGSISTLTIQRTEQRDSAMYRCASSLDQGANYEQYFGPGTRLTVT.

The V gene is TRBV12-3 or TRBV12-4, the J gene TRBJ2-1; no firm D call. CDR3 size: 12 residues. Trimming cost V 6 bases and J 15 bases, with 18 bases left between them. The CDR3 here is CASSTRGGGAFF. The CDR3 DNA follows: TGTGCCAGCAGCACTCGTGGTGGTGGAGCGTTCTTC.

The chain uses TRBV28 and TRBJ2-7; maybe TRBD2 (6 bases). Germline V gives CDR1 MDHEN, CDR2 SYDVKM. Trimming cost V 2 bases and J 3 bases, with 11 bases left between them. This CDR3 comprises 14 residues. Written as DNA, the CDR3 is TGTGCCAGCAGTTTAGCATCTAGCGACTACGAGCAGTACTTC. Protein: CASSLASSDYEQYF.

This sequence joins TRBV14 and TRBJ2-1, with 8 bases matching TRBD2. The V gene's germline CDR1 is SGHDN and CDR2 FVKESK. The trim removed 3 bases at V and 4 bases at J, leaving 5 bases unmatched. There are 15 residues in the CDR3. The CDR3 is CASSQISGEYNEQFF. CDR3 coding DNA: TGTGCCAGCAGCCAGATTAGCGGGGAGTACAATGAGCAGTTCTTC.

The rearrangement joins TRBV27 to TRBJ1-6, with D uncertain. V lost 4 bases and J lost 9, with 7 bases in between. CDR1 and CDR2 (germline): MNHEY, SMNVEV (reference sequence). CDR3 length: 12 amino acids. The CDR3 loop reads CASSSLFSPLHF. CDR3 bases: TGTGCCAGCAGTTCGCTATTTTCACCCCTCCACTTT.

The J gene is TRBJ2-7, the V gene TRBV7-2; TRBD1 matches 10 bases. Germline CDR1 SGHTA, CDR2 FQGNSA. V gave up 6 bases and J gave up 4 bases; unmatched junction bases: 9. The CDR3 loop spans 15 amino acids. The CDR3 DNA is TGTGCCAGCAGGTACGACAGGGGGCGATCGTACGAGCAGTACTTC. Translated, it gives CASRYDRGRSYEQYF.

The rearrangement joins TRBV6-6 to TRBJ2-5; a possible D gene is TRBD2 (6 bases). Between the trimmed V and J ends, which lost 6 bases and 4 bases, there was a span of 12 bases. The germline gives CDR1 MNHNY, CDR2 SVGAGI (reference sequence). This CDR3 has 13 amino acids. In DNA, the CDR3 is TGTGCCAGCAGGTCTCTCGGGAGAGAGACCCAGTACTTC. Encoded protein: CASRSLGRETQYF.

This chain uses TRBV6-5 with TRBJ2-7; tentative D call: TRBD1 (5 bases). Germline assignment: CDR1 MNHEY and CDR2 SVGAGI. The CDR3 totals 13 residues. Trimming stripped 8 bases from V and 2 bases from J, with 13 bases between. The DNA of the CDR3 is TGTGCCAGCGCCGGTGGACAAGCCTACGAGCAGTACTTC. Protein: CASAGGQAYEQYF.

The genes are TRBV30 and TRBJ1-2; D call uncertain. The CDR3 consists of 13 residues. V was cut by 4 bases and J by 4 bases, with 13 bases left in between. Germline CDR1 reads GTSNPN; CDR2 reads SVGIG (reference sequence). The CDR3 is CAWNTPAGYGYTF. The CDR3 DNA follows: TGTGCCTGGAATACTCCGGCGGGCTATGGCTACACCTTC.

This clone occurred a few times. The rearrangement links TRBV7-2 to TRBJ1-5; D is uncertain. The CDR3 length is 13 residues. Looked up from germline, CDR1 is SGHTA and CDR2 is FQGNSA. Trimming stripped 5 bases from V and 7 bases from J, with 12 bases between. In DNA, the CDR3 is TGTGCCAGCAGCCCCGGTGTCCGGCAGCCCCAGCATTTT. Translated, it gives CASSPGVRQPQHF.

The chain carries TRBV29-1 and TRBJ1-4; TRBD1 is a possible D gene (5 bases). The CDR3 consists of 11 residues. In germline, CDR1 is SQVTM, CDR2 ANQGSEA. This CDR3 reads CSGGFNEKLFF. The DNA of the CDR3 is TGCAGTGGGGGGTTCAATGAAAAACTGTTTTTT.

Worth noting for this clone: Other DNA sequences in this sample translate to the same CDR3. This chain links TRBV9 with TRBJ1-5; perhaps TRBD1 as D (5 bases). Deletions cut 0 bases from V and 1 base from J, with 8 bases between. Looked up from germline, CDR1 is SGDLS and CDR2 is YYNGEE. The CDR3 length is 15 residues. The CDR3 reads CASSVGQGSNQPQHF. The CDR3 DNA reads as TGTGCCAGCAGCGTAGGGCAGGGAAGCAATCAGCCCCAGCATTTT.

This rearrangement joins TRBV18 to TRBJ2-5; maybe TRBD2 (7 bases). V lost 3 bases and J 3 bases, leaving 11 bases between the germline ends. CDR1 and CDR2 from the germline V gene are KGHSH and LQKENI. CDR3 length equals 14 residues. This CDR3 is CASSPGGPEETQYF. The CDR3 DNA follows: TGTGCCAGCTCACCGGGGGGGCCTGAAGAGACCCAGTACTTC.

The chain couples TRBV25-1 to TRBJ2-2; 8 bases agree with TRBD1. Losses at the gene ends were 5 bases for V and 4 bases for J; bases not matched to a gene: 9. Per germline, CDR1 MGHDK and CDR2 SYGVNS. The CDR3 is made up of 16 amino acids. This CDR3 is CASSPSTGGITGELFF. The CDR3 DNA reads TGTGCCAGCAGTCCCTCTACAGGGGGTATCACCGGGGAGCTGTTTTTT.

The CDR3 DNA is TGTGCCAGCCGCACCGTCAAAATGACAGGGACCTACGAGCAGTACTTC. Translated: CASRTVKMTGTYEQYF. This chain uses TRBV27 with TRBJ2-7; 7 bases align to TRBD1. In germline, CDR1 is MNHEY, CDR2 SMNVEV (reference sequence). The CDR3 loop spans 16 amino acids. J gave up 2 bases and V 8 bases, and 15 bases lay outside the gene matches.

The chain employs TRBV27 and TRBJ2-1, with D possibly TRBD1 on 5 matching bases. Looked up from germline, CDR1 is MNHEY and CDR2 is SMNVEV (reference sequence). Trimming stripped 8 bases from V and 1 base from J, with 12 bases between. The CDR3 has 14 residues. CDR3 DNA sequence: TGTGCCAGCGGGGCAGGGTTATCCTACAATGAGCAGTTCTTC. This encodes CASGAGLSYNEQFF.

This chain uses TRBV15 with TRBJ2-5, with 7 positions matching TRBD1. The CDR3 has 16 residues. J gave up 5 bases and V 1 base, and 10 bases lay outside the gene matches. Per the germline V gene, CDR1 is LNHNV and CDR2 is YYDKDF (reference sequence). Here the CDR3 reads CATSRGVQGGFETQYF. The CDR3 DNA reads TGTGCCACCAGCAGAGGAGTCCAAGGGGGCTTTGAGACCCAGTACTTC.

Here the CDR3 DNA reads TGTGCCAGCAGCCAGGCAACAGGGGTGAATTCACCCCTCCACTTT. It specifies CASSQATGVNSPLHF. The chain uses TRBV3-1 (or the pseudogene TRBV3-2) and TRBJ1-6, with 7 nucleotides matching TRBD1. Germline trimming cut 3 bases from V and 7 bases from J; bases unmatched to any gene: 6. Germline V gene sequence: CDR1 LGHDT, CDR2 YNNKEL (reference sequence). This CDR3 region has 15 residues.

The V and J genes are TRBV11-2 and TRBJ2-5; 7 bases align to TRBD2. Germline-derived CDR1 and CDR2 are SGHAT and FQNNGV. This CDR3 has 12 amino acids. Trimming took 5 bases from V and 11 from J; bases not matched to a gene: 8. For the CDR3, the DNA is TGTGCCAGCAGCACTACGGGGGGACCTCAGTACTTC. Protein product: CASSTTGGPQYF.

The CDR3 region is CASSDSGGALWEQYF. The CDR3 nucleotides read TGTGCCAGCAGTGATAGCGGGGGGGCTTTGTGGGAGCAGTACTTC. This chain uses TRBV6-1 with TRBJ2-7, with TRBD2 matching 11 bases. After removal of 3 bases from V and 7 bases from J, the junction contained 8 bases not matched to a gene. The CDR3 totals 15 residues. Germline V gene data show CDR1 as MNHNS and CDR2 as SASEGT.

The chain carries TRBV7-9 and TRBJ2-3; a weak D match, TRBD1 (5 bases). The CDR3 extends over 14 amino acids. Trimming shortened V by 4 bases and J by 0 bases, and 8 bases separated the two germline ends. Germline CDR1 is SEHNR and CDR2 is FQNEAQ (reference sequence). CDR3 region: CASSSTASTDTQYF. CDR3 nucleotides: TGTGCCAGCAGCTCGACAGCTAGCACAGATACGCAGTATTTT. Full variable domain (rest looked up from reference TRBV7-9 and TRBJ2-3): DTGVSQNPRHKITKRGQNVTFRCDPISEHNRLYWYRQTLGQGPEFLTYFQNEAQLEKSRLLSDRFSAERPKGSFSTLEIQRTEQGDSAMYLCASSSTASTDTQYFGPGTRLTVL.

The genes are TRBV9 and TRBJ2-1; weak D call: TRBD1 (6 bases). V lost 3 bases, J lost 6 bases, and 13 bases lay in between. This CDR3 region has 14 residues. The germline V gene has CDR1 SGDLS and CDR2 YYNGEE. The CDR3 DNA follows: TGTGCCAGCAGCGCCTGGGACAACTCCAATGAGCAGTTCTTC. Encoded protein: CASSAWDNSNEQFF.

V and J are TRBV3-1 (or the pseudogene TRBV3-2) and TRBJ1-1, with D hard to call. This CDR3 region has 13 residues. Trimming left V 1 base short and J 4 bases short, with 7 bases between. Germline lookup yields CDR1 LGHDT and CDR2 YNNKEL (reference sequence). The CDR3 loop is CASSQVTSTEAFF. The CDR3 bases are TGTGCCAGCAGCCAAGTCACAAGCACTGAAGCTTTCTTT.

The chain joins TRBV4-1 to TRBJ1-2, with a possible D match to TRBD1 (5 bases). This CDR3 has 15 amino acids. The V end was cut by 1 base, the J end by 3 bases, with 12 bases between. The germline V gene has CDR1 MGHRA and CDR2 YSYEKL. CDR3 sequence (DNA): TGCGCCAGCAGCCAAGCGGGGGGTAGGGACTATGGCTACACCTTC. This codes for CASSQAGGRDYGYTF.

The CDR3 DNA follows: TGTGCCAGCAGTTACTCAGGGGGTCCCACTGAAGCTTTCTTT. Its protein is CASSYSGGPTEAFF. This rearrangement joins TRBV6-2 or TRBV6-3 to TRBJ1-1; D might be TRBD1 (6 bases). V was pared by 0 bases and J by 4 bases, with 9 bases between. The CDR3 runs 14 residues. Germline CDR1 reads MNHEY; CDR2 reads SVGEGT.